These T cell receptor beta chains were read from a single sample in a study of control samples from healthy donors and cancer patients. The repertoire was sequenced with immunoSEQ multiplex PCR; TCRdb's copy has only in-frame clones and lacks some. This table has 120,000 to 150,000 clones, about nine tenths appearing once. Sequenced material: blood. The origin of the receptors is a woman aged 25 to 39 in good health. The CDR3 runs from the conserved cysteine through the conserved F or W. The order of the fields is J gene, clone size, D gene, V gene, CDR3 DNA, CDR3 protein. A D gene is named only where the DNA matches it firmly. For some rows the clone size is stated as once, few or many, or as a class when expanded; others skip it.

j_call: TRBJ1-2; clone_size: few; d_call: .; v_call: TRBV3-1/TRBV3-2; cdr3_nt: TGTGCCAGCAGCCAAGAATCCCTGACTCGGGGAGGCTACACCTTC; cdr3_aa: CASSQESLTRGGYTF
j_call: TRBJ2-3; clone_size: once; d_call: TRBD2; v_call: TRBV5-1; cdr3_nt: TGCGCCAGCAGTTTTACTAGCGCAACAGATACGCAGTATTTT; cdr3_aa: CASSFTSATDTQYF
j_call: TRBJ1-1; clone_size: .; d_call: .; v_call: TRBV11-3; cdr3_nt: TGTGCCAGCAGCTTCAGGGGGAACACTGAAGCTTTCTTT; cdr3_aa: CASSFRGNTEAFF
j_call: TRBJ2-7; clone_size: .; d_call: .; v_call: TRBV5-1; cdr3_nt: TGCGCCAGCAGCTTGGACGGGGACATCTCCTACGAGCAGTACTTC; cdr3_aa: CASSLDGDISYEQYF
j_call: TRBJ1-1; clone_size: .; d_call: .; v_call: TRBV30; cdr3_nt: TGTGCCTGGAGTTTAGTGAACACTGAAGCTTTCTTT; cdr3_aa: CAWSLVNTEAFF
j_call: TRBJ2-1; clone_size: .; d_call: TRBD2; v_call: TRBV5-1; cdr3_nt: TGCGCCAGCAGTCTGAGACTAGCGGGAGGGTTGGGCTACAATGAGCAGTTCTTC; cdr3_aa: CASSLRLAGGLGYNEQFF
j_call: TRBJ1-4; clone_size: .; d_call: .; v_call: TRBV28; cdr3_nt: TGTGCCAGCAGAGACAATGAAAAACTGTTTTTT; cdr3_aa: CASRDNEKLFF
j_call: TRBJ1-1; clone_size: .; d_call: .; v_call: TRBV5-5; cdr3_nt: TGTGCCAGCAGCTTGTTAAGGGAAGCTTTCTTT; cdr3_aa: CASSLLREAFF
j_call: TRBJ2-5; clone_size: .; d_call: .; v_call: TRBV11-2; cdr3_nt: TGTGCCAGCAGCCCCGGTGAGACTAGATTTGGAGAGACCCAGTACTTC; cdr3_aa: CASSPGETRFGETQYF
j_call: TRBJ2-1; clone_size: once; d_call: TRBD2; v_call: TRBV25-1; cdr3_nt: TGTGCCAGCAGCAGCGGGAGGTCGGGATCCTACAATGAGCAGTTCTTC; cdr3_aa: CASSSGRSGSYNEQFF
j_call: TRBJ1-5; clone_size: .; d_call: .; v_call: TRBV19; cdr3_nt: TGTGCCAGTAGTATCTGGGTTGGAGCAAGCAATCAGCCCCAGCATTTT; cdr3_aa: CASSIWVGASNQPQHF
j_call: TRBJ1-3; clone_size: .; d_call: .; v_call: TRBV14; cdr3_nt: TGTGCCAGCAGCCCAGGAGGGAGGGGAAACACCATATATTTT; cdr3_aa: CASSPGGRGNTIYF
j_call: TRBJ2-5; clone_size: .; d_call: TRBD2; v_call: TRBV2; cdr3_nt: TGTGCCAGCATCTCAAGGACTAGCGGGATCGAAGAGACCCAGTACTTC; cdr3_aa: CASISRTSGIEETQYF
j_call: TRBJ2-3; clone_size: .; d_call: .; v_call: TRBV28; cdr3_nt: TGTGCCAGCAACAAATTGGAGGCTGCGTTAACGCAGTATTTT; cdr3_aa: CASNKLEAALTQYF
j_call: TRBJ2-7; clone_size: .; d_call: .; v_call: TRBV28; cdr3_nt: TGTGCCACCAGTGGCAGGAGCTCCTACGAGCAGTACTTC; cdr3_aa: CATSGRSSYEQYF
j_call: TRBJ2-7; clone_size: .; d_call: .; v_call: TRBV2; cdr3_nt: TGTGCCAGCAACCCCAGCAGTTCCCCCTACGAGCAGTACTTC; cdr3_aa: CASNPSSSPYEQYF
j_call: TRBJ2-7; clone_size: .; d_call: .; v_call: TRBV5-1; cdr3_nt: TGCGCCAGCAGCTTGTGGTTGAGTTCTCAGCCGAGCCACTACGAGCAGTACTTC; cdr3_aa: CASSLWLSSQPSHYEQYF
j_call: TRBJ2-1; clone_size: few; d_call: TRBD2; v_call: TRBV3-1/TRBV3-2; cdr3_nt: TGTGCCAGCCAAGACTTAGCGGGAGGGCCCCTCTTC; cdr3_aa: CASQDLAGGPLF
j_call: TRBJ1-3; clone_size: .; d_call: .; v_call: TRBV27; cdr3_nt: TGTGCCAGCAGTGAGGTTTACGGAAACACCATATATTTT; cdr3_aa: CASSEVYGNTIYF
j_call: TRBJ1-3; clone_size: .; d_call: .; v_call: TRBV29-1; cdr3_nt: TGCAGCGTCCTACTCCAGAAGTCTGGAAACACCATATATTTT; cdr3_aa: CSVLLQKSGNTIYF
j_call: TRBJ2-3; clone_size: .; d_call: TRBD2; v_call: TRBV11-3; cdr3_nt: TGTGCCAGCAGCTCCCGGACTAGCGGGAGGGGTATAGATACGCAGTATTTT; cdr3_aa: CASSSRTSGRGIDTQYF
j_call: TRBJ1-5; clone_size: .; d_call: .; v_call: TRBV19; cdr3_nt: TGTGCCAGTAGTATTGGGCTAGTACGAGGGATGGGAAATCAGCCCCAGCATTTT; cdr3_aa: CASSIGLVRGMGNQPQHF
j_call: TRBJ2-2; clone_size: .; d_call: .; v_call: TRBV4-2; cdr3_nt: TGTGCCAGCAGCCAAGATTTGGTAGCACTCCTATCACCCGGGGAGCTGTTTTTT; cdr3_aa: CASSQDLVALLSPGELFF
j_call: TRBJ1-1; clone_size: .; d_call: .; v_call: TRBV19; cdr3_nt: TGTGCCAGTAGTATACAGCTTAGGCGGACTGAAGCTTTCTTT; cdr3_aa: CASSIQLRRTEAFF
j_call: TRBJ2-7; clone_size: .; d_call: TRBD2; v_call: TRBV14; cdr3_nt: TGTGCCAGCAGCCAAGGACTAGCGGGCCCCTACGAGCAGTACTTC; cdr3_aa: CASSQGLAGPYEQYF
j_call: TRBJ1-2; clone_size: .; d_call: .; v_call: TRBV5-1; cdr3_nt: TGCGCCAGCAGCTTGCAGGGAGGCGACTATGGCTACACCTTC; cdr3_aa: CASSLQGGDYGYTF
j_call: TRBJ2-7; clone_size: .; d_call: .; v_call: TRBV7-2; cdr3_nt: TGTGCCAGCAGCTCCCCGTCTGATATCGGGTACGAGCAGTACTTC; cdr3_aa: CASSSPSDIGYEQYF
j_call: TRBJ2-5; clone_size: .; d_call: TRBD1; v_call: TRBV7-8; cdr3_nt: TGTGCCAGCAGCCTACAGGGGGCTCACCCCCAAGAGACCCAGTACTTC; cdr3_aa: CASSLQGAHPQETQYF
j_call: TRBJ2-1; clone_size: .; d_call: .; v_call: TRBV5-1; cdr3_nt: TGCGCCAGCAGCTCTTCGGGGAGCTCCTACAATGAGCAGTTCTTC; cdr3_aa: CASSSSGSSYNEQFF
j_call: TRBJ1-1; clone_size: .; d_call: .; v_call: TRBV6-5; cdr3_nt: TGTGCCAGCAGCCGGGACCCGAACACTGAAGCTTTCTTT; cdr3_aa: CASSRDPNTEAFF
j_call: TRBJ2-1; clone_size: .; d_call: TRBD2; v_call: TRBV18; cdr3_nt: TGTGCCAGCTCTCCCTCTTTAGCGGGAGGGCCTGCCGATGAGCAGTTCTTC; cdr3_aa: CASSPSLAGGPADEQFF
j_call: TRBJ1-3; clone_size: once; d_call: TRBD1; v_call: TRBV6-5; cdr3_nt: TGTGCCAGCAGTTACCCCTTACAGGGGACCATATATTTT; cdr3_aa: CASSYPLQGTIYF
j_call: TRBJ1-5; clone_size: .; d_call: .; v_call: TRBV30; cdr3_nt: TGTGCCTGGAGTACGTCCACAGGGAGGAACCAGCATTTT; cdr3_aa: CAWSTSTGRNQHF
j_call: TRBJ2-1; clone_size: .; d_call: .; v_call: TRBV21-1; cdr3_nt: TGTGCCAGCAGCAAAGTACGACTAGATCGTAGCAATGAGCAGTTCTTC; cdr3_aa: CASSKVRLDRSNEQFF
j_call: TRBJ1-3; clone_size: .; d_call: .; v_call: TRBV6-5; cdr3_nt: TGTGCCAGCAGTACCCCGACCTTTGGAAACACCATATATTTT; cdr3_aa: CASSTPTFGNTIYF
j_call: TRBJ2-2; clone_size: many; d_call: .; v_call: TRBV10-3; cdr3_nt: TGTGCCATCAGTGATTACTCAGATTCGGTCACCGGGGAGCTGTTTTTT; cdr3_aa: CAISDYSDSVTGELFF
j_call: TRBJ2-3; clone_size: .; d_call: .; v_call: TRBV5-1; cdr3_nt: TGCGCCAGCAGCAAGAATAGCGGAACCCCGAGTGATACGCAGTATTTT; cdr3_aa: CASSKNSGTPSDTQYF
j_call: TRBJ2-1; clone_size: .; d_call: TRBD2; v_call: TRBV7-9; cdr3_nt: TGTGCCAGCAGCTTCCAACTACTAGCGGGAGAGGGGAATGAGCAGTTCTTC; cdr3_aa: CASSFQLLAGEGNEQFF
j_call: TRBJ2-1; clone_size: .; d_call: .; v_call: TRBV6-5; cdr3_nt: TGTGCCAGCAGCGCCCTCAGCGACGCCTACAATGAGCAGTTCTTC; cdr3_aa: CASSALSDAYNEQFF